This T cell receptor beta chain emerged from a study of T cell responses to AZD1222 COVID-19 vaccine. The study, taken as a whole, reports: The donor cohort was predominantly white British with a female majority, and clonal diversity may have been underestimated. Repertoire sampling was restricted to post-peak T cell response timepoints. Along spike, vaccine-associated CD4 TCRs were found throughout, with dominance at 160-218 and 743-854. Just 6 or 7 people given AZD1222 tested seropositive at baseline.

Method: immunoSEQ multiplex PCR; TCRdb's copy keeps in-frame clones and lacks some. The sample has 95,000 to 150,000 clones, roughly 91% seen once; the top ten hold about 4%. This clone was counted only a few times. Its antigen is not identified. V was pared by 4 bases and J by 6 bases, with 19 bases between. Looked up from germline, CDR1 is SEHNR and CDR2 is FQNEAQ (reference sequence). The CDR3 is 16 amino acids. The source was peripheral blood, collected on day 0 of MenACWY control vaccination. J is TRBJ1-5 and V is TRBV7-9; a possible D gene is TRBD1 (6 bases). The origin of this receptor is an adult in good health. CDR3 residues: CASSSSNRDIGQPQHF. CDR3 nucleotides: TGTGCCAGCAGCTCTTCTAACCGGGACATCGGTCAGCCCCAGCATTTT.